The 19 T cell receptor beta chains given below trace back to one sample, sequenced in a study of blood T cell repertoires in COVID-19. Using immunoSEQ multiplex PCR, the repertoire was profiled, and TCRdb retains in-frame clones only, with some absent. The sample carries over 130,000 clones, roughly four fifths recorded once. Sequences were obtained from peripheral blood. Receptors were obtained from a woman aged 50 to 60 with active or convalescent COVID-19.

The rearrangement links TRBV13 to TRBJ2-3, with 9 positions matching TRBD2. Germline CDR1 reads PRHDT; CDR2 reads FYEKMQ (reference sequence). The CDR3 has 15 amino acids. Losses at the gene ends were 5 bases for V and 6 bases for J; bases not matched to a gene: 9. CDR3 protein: CASSTERGVFDTQYF. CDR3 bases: TGTGCCAGCAGCACCGAGCGGGGGGTTTTTGATACGCAGTATTTT. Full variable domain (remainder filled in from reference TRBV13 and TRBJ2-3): AAGVIQSPRHLIKEKRETATLKCYPIPRHDTVYWYQQGPGQDPQFLISFYEKMQSDKGSIPDRFSAQQFSDYHSELNMSSLELGDSALYFCASSTERGVFDTQYFGPGTRLTVL.

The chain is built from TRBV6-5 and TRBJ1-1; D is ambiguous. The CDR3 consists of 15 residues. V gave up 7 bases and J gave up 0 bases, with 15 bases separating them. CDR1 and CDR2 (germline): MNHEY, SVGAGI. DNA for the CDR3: TGTGCCAGCACCGTAGAGGCTCGCATGAACACTGAAGCTTTCTTT. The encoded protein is CASTVEARMNTEAFF.

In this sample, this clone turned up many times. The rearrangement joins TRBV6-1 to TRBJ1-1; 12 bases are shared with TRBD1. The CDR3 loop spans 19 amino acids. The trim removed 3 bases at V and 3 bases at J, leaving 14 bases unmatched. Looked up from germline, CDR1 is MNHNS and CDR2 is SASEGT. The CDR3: CASSDRDRGRFRTDTEAFF. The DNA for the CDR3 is TGTGCCAGCAGTGACCGGGACAGGGGGCGATTTAGAACTGACACTGAAGCTTTCTTT.

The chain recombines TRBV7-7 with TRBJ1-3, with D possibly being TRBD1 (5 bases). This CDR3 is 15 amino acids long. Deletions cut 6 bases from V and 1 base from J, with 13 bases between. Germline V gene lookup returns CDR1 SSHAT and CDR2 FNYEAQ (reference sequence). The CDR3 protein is CASRPQVQSGNTIYF. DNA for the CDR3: TGTGCCAGCAGGCCACAGGTTCAGTCTGGAAACACCATATATTTT.

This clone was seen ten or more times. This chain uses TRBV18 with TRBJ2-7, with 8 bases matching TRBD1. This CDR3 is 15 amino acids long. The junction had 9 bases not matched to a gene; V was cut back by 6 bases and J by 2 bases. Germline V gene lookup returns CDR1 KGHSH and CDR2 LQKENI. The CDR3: CASSQTGADAYEQYF. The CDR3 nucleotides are TGTGCCAGCTCCCAGACAGGGGCCGATGCCTACGAGCAGTACTTC.

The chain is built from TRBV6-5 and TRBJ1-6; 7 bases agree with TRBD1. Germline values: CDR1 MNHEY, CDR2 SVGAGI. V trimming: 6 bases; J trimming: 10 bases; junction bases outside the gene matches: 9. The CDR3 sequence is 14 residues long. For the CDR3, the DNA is TGTGCCAGCAGGCCCGACAGGGAGAGCTCACCCCTCCACTTT. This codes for CASRPDRESSPLHF.

The CDR3 protein is CASSLKSSTNEKLFF. CDR3 in DNA: TGTGCCAGCAGTTTAAAATCTTCAACTAATGAAAAACTGTTTTTT. The rearrangement links TRBV28 to TRBJ1-4; D not resolved. This CDR3 region has 15 residues. V dropped 2 bases and J dropped 0 bases, with 7 bases sitting between them. Germline V CDR1 and CDR2: MDHEN, SYDVKM.

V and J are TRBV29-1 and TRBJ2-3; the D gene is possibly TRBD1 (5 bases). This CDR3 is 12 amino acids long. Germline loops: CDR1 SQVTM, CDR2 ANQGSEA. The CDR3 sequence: CNIQETTDTQYF. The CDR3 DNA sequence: TGCAACATACAGGAGACCACAGATACGCAGTATTTT.

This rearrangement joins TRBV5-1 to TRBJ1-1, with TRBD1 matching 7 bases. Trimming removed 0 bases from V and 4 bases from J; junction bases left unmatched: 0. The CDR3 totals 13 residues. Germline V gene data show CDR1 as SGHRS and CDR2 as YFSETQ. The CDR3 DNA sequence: TGCGCCAGCAGCTTGGGGACAGGCACTGAAGCTTTCTTT. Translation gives CASSLGTGTEAFF.

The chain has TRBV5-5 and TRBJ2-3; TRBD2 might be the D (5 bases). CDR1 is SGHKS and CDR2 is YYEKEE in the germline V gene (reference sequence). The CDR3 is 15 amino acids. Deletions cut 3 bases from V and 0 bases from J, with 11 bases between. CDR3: CASSSLSGSTDTQYF. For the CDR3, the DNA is TGTGCCAGCAGCTCCTTGAGCGGAAGCACAGATACGCAGTATTTT.

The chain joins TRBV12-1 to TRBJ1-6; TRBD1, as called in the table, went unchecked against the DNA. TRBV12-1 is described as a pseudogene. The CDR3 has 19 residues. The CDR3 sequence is CASSRTNTQGTGPNSPLHF. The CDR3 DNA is TGTGCCAGCAGCCGAACGAATACCCAGGGAACAGGCCCGAATTCACCCCTCCACTTT.

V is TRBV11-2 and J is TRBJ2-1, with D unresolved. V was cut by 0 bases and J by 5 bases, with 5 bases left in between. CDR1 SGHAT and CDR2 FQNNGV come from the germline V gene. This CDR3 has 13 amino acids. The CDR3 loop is CASSLDRNNEQFF. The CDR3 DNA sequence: TGTGCCAGCAGCTTAGACAGGAACAATGAGCAGTTCTTC.

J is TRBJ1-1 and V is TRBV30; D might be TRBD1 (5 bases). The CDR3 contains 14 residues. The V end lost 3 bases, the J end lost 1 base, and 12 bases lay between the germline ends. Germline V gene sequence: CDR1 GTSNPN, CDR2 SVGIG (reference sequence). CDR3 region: CAWSPNRRNTEAFF. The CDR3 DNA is TGTGCCTGGAGCCCCAACAGGAGGAACACTGAAGCTTTCTTT.

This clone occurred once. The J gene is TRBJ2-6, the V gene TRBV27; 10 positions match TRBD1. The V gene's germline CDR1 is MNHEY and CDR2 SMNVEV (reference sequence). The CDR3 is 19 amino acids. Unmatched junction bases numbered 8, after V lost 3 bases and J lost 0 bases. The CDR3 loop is CASSFFFGTGVSGANVLTF. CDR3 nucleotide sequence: TGTGCCAGCAGTTTCTTCTTCGGGACAGGGGTCTCTGGGGCCAACGTCCTGACTTTC.

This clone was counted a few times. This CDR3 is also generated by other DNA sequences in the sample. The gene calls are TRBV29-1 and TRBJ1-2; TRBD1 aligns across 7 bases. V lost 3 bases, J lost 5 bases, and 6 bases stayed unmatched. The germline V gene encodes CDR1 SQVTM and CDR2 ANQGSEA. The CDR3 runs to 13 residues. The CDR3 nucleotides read TGCAGCGTTGAGGCAGGGGGAGGTTATGGCTACACCTTC. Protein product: CSVEAGGGYGYTF.

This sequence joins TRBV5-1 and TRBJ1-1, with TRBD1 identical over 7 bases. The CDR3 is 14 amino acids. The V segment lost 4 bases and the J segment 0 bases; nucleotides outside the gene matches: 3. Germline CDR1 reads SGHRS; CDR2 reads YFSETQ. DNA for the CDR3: TGCGCCAGCAGCCAGGGGGTTTTGAACACTGAAGCTTTCTTT. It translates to CASSQGVLNTEAFF.

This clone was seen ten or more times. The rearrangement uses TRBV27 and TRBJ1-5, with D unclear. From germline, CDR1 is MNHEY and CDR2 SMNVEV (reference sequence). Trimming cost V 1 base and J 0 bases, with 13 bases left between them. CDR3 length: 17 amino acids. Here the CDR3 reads CASSLLGPRYSNQPQHF. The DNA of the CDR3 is TGTGCCAGCAGTTTATTGGGTCCGCGGTATAGCAATCAGCCCCAGCATTTT.

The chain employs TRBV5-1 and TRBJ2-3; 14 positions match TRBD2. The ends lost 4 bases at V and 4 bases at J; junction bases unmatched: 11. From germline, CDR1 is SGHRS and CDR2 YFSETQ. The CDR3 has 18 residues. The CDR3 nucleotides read TGCGCCAGCAGCCCGGGACTAGCGGGAGAGATAAGTCCAGATACGCAGTATTTT. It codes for CASSPGLAGEISPDTQYF.

For the CDR3, the DNA is TGTGCCAGCAGCCCCCGGGACAGGGGAGGGGCGGCCCTCCACTTT. Translated: CASSPRDRGGAALHF. V gene TRBV3-1 (or the pseudogene TRBV3-2) combines with J gene TRBJ1-6; TRBD1 matches 10 bases. This CDR3 is 15 amino acids long. Looked up from germline, CDR1 is LGHDT and CDR2 is YNNKEL (reference sequence). The V segment lost 4 bases and the J segment 14 bases; nucleotides outside the gene matches: 11.